Presented here are 7 T cell receptor beta chains from one specimen sequenced in a study of T-cell reconstitution after alpha-beta-depleted transplantation in children. Unique molecular identifiers were incorporated during preparation of the TCRbeta library. TCRdb reanalysed the PCR reads using MiXCR and keeps one entry per CDR3 protein. Of some 490,000 distinct CDR3 sequences in the sample, approximately 13% were seen once. This specimen consisted of PBMCs from the stem cell graft donor, obtained from the stem cell graft. The receptors were sampled from a human donor who donated a stem cell graft to a child with combined immunodeficiency.

This clonotype was picked up many times. V and J are TRBV20-1 and TRBJ2-1; either TRBD1 or TRBD2 may supply D (5 bases each). The V gene's germline CDR1 is DFQATT and CDR2 SNEGSKA (reference sequence). V lost 7 bases and J 6 bases, leaving 16 bases between the germline ends. This CDR3 spans 13 amino acids. The chain's CDR3 is CSGGLGVSNEQFF. CDR3 sequence (DNA): TGCAGTGGGGGGTTAGGTGTAAGCAATGAGCAGTTCTTC.

This clonotype was observed many times. The rearrangement uses TRBV10-3 and TRBJ2-7, with D tentatively TRBD1 or TRBD2 (6 bases each). The V and J ends lost 8 bases and 7 bases respectively, with 18 bases between them. The CDR3 totals 13 residues. The germline V gene has CDR1 ENHRY and CDR2 SYGVKD. Here the CDR3 reads CAIGGGLEGEQYF. The CDR3 DNA follows: TGTGCCATCGGAGGGGGTCTAGAAGGGGAGCAGTACTTC.

This clonotype was seen many times. The V gene is TRBV6-1, the J gene TRBJ2-3; D call uncertain. V lost 7 bases and J lost 1, with 15 bases in between. Per the germline V gene, CDR1 is MNHNS and CDR2 is SASEGT. The CDR3 spans 15 residues. CDR3 sequence reads: CASKASAGRTDTQYF. The CDR3 bases are TGTGCCAGCAAAGCCTCGGCCGGGCGCACAGATACGCAGTATTTT.

The chain joins TRBV4-2 to TRBJ2-6; 10 nucleotides align to TRBD1. The CDR3 extends over 18 amino acids. The J segment lost 4 bases and the V segment lost 4 bases, leaving 10 bases of the junction unmatched. CDR1 and CDR2 (germline): LGHNA, YNFKEQ. The CDR3 reads CASSPRDRGGVGANVLTF. In nucleotides, the CDR3 is TGTGCCAGCAGCCCCCGGGACAGGGGAGGTGTGGGGGCCAACGTCCTGACTTTC.

This clonotype was observed many times. The chain recombines TRBV27 with TRBJ2-2; 11 bases agree with TRBD2. J gave up 7 bases and V 5 bases, and 9 bases lay outside the gene matches. Per germline, CDR1 MNHEY and CDR2 SMNVEV (reference sequence). The CDR3 runs to 16 residues. In DNA form, the CDR3 reads TGTGCCAGCAGTCCCCGGACTAGCGGGCAACTCGGGGAGCTGTTTTTT. Its translation: CASSPRTSGQLGELFF.

This clonotype was observed a handful of times. The chain links TRBV4-2 to TRBJ2-7; 11 bases are a match to TRBD2. The V gene's germline CDR1 is LGHNA and CDR2 YNFKEQ. The CDR3 loop spans 17 amino acids. With V trimmed by 0 bases and J by 3 bases, 7 bases remained unmatched. The CDR3 is CASSQDKPGLADYEQYF. The CDR3 region has the DNA TGTGCCAGCAGCCAAGATAAACCGGGACTAGCGGACTACGAGCAGTACTTC.

V and J are TRBV27 and TRBJ2-1; D call uncertain. The germline CDR1 and CDR2 sequences are MNHEY and SMNVEV (reference sequence). The CDR3 is 13 amino acids. Trimming shortened V by 5 bases and J by 6 bases, and 11 bases separated the two germline ends. This CDR3 reads CASSLMGFNEQFF. The CDR3 DNA sequence: TGTGCCAGCAGTCTAATGGGCTTCAATGAGCAGTTCTTC.